The 5 T cell receptor beta chains reported below all come from one sample, sequenced in a study of blood T cell repertoires in COVID-19. Assay used: immunoSEQ multiplex PCR; TCRdb lists only in-frame clones, some missing. Among some 260,000 clones listed, approximately 86% were seen once. The sample comprised peripheral blood. The receptor set was obtained from an elderly woman with active or convalescent COVID-19.

This clone was picked up a small number of times. The chain's CDR3 is CASSQVPSGNYNEQFF. CDR3 nucleotide sequence: TGTGCCAGCAGCCAAGTTCCTAGCGGGAATTACAATGAGCAGTTCTTC. The chain joins TRBV3-1 (or the pseudogene TRBV3-2) to TRBJ2-1; TRBD2 matches at 9 bases. This CDR3 has 16 residues. Per germline, CDR1 LGHDT and CDR2 YNNKEL (reference sequence). V trimming: 1 base; J trimming: 4 bases; junction bases outside the gene matches: 5.

The V gene is TRBV7-9, the J gene TRBJ2-3; 10 nucleotides agree with TRBD1. Germline CDR1 reads SEHNR; CDR2 reads FQNEAQ (reference sequence). V was clipped by 5 bases and J by 2 bases; unmatched bases: 7. The CDR3 consists of 16 residues. CDR3 residues: CASSRGTGASTDTQYF. The CDR3 bases are TGTGCCAGCAGCAGAGGGACAGGGGCCTCCACAGATACGCAGTATTTT.

The chain is built from TRBV6-6 and TRBJ2-5, with 9 bases matching TRBD1. V shed 0 bases, J shed 3 bases, and the junction held 2 bases outside the gene matches. Germline V gene data show CDR1 as MNHNY and CDR2 as SVGAGI (reference sequence). The CDR3 is 15 residues long. The CDR3 nucleotides are TGTGCCAGCAGTTACTCGGGGACAGGGAAAGAGACCCAGTACTTC. Amino acid sequence: CASSYSGTGKETQYF.

This sequence joins TRBV6-6 and TRBJ2-5; TRBD1 is a possible D gene (6 bases). V lost 2 bases to trimming and J lost 0 bases, with 7 bases between them. The CDR3 consists of 14 residues. Germline CDR1 is MNHNY and CDR2 is SVGAGI (reference sequence). This CDR3 reads CASSYRGNQETQYF. DNA for the CDR3: TGTGCCAGCAGTTACAGGGGGAACCAAGAGACCCAGTACTTC.

To note about this clone: The same CDR3 arises from other DNA sequences in this sample as well. The gene calls are TRBV12-3 or TRBV12-4 and TRBJ1-2, with TRBD1 identical over 10 bases. The CDR3 is 13 amino acids. V was clipped by 6 bases and J by 7 bases; unmatched bases: 5. The CDR3 reads CASSLGQGSGYTF. CDR3 nucleotides: TGTGCCAGCAGCCTGGGACAGGGGTCTGGCTACACCTTC.